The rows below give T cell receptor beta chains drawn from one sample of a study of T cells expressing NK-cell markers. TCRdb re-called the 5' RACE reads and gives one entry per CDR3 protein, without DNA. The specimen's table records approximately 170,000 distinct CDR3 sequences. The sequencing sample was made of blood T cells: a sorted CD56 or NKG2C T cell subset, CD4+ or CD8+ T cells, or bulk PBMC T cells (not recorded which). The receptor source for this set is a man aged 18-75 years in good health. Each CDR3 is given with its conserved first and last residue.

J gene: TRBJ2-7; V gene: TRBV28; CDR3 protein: CASSSNPGRPYEQYF
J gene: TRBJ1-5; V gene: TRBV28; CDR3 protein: CASSLRQGGQPQHF
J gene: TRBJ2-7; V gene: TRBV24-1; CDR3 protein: CATSDNGQGDEQYF
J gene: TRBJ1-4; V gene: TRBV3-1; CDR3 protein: CASSPNVWEKLFF
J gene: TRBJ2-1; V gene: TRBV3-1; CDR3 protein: CASSPPTIRGLGNEQFF
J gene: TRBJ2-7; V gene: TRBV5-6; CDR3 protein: CASSLGGTASFYEQYF
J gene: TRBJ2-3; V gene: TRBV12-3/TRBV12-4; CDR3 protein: CASSSPGDSGGTDTQYF
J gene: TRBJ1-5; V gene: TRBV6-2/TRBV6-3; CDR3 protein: CATNGVGQPEKPQHF
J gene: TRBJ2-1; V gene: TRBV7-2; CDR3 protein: CASTPTQGTSYNEQFF
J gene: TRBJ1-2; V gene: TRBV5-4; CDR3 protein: CASSLEGADYGYTF
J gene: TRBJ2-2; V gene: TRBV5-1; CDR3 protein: CASSFYTAAGELFF
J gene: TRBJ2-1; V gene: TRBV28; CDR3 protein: CASSSTRTAYYNEQFF
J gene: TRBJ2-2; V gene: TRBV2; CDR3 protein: CASSDRAGTPGSCFF
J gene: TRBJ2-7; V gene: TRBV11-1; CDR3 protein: CASSMYSSYEQYF
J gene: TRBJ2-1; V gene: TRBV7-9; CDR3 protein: CASLTRDYNNEQFF
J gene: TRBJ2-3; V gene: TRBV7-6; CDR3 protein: CASSPERGSTDTQYF
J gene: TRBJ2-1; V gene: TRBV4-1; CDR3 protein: CASSQVGVEQFF
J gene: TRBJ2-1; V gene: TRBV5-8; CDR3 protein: CASSPLTSGGPLFF
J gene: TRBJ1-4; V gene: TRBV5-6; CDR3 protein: CASSLEDSPNEKLFF
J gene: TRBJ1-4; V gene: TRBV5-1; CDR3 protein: CASSVTGQEDEKLFF
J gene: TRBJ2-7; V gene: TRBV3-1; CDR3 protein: CASSQENRTPYEQYF
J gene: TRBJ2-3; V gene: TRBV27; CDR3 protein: CASSGVGGELTDTQYF
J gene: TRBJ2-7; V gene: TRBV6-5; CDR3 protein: CASTRGLGEQYF
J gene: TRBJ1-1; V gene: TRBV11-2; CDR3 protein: CASSLDYVPGQGAGTEAFF
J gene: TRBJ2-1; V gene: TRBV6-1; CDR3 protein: CASRPFGLAGGRNNEQFF
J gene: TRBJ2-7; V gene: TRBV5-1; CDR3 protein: CASSSTPYGRASYEQYF
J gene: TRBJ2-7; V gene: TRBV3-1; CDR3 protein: CASSQEVLRGNEQYF
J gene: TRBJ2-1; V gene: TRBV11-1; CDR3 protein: CASSLDVRTELPYNEQFF
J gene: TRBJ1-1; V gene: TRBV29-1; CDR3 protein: CSGLGASLRTEAFF
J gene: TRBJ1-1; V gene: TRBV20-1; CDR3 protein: CSAKRTDLNTEAFF
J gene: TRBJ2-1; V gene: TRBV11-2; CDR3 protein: CASSLVARGAYNEQFF
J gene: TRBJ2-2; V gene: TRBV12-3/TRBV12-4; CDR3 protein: CASIGLNTGELFF
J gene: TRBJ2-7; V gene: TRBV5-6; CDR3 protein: CASSFWGGGTYEQYF
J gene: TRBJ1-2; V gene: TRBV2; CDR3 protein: CASYGERGQFNYGYTF
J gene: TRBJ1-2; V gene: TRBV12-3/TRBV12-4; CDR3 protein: CASALGGLYGYTF
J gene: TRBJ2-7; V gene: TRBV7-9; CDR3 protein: CASSLDWGEGNEQYF
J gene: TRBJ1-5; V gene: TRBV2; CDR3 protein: CASTNRGNQPQHF
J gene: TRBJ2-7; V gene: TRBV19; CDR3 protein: CASSISHRLLWVDEQYF
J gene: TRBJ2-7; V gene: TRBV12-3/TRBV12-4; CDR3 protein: CASSLSTLSEQYF
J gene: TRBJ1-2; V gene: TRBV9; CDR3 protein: CASSLGQGAPRNYGYTF
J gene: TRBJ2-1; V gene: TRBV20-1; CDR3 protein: CSARDESLAGALDEQFF
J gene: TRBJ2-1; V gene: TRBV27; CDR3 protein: CASRHEGPAGGNEQFF
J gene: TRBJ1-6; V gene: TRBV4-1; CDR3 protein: CASSQGISPLHF
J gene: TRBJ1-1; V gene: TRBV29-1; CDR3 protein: CSVEISNTEAFF
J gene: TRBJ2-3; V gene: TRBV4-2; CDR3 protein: CASSQVKLGGQGTQYF
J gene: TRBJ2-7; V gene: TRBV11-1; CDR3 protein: CASSYTGIGEQYF
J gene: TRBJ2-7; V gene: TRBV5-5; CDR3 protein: CASSLGHPSSYEQYF
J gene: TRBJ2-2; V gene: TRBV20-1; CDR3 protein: CSAAGLAGWTGELFF
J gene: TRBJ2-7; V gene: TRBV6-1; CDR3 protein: CASSEGMGTHYEQYF
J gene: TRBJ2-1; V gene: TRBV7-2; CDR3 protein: CASSQGTPSNEQFF